Each of the 28 T cell receptor beta chains below was sequenced from the same sample in a study of radiotherapy plus CTLA-4 blockade in lung cancer. Method: immunoSEQ multiplex PCR; TCRdb's copy keeps in-frame clones and lacks some. In the table there are around 99,000 clones, around 88% of which are singletons. Source: peripheral blood, taken from a patient treated with radiotherapy plus ipilimumab. The receptors shown here come from a human donor with non-small cell lung cancer that progressed on radiotherapy plus ipilimumab.

The chain is built from TRBV9 and TRBJ2-1, with D uncertain. Germline V lookup: CDR1 SGDLS, CDR2 YYNGEE. The CDR3 loop spans 12 amino acids. V dropped 4 bases and J dropped 6 bases, with 8 bases sitting between them. The CDR3 here is CASSPNFNEQFF. DNA for the CDR3: TGTGCCAGCAGCCCCAATTTCAATGAGCAGTTCTTC.

The V and J genes are TRBV5-6 and TRBJ2-7; D gene uncertain. The germline CDR1 and CDR2 sequences are SGHDT and YYEEEE. Trimming pared 0 bases from V and 6 bases from J, leaving 7 bases between. The CDR3 is 12 amino acids. CDR3 loop: CASSLVPSEQYF. The CDR3 DNA follows: TGTGCCAGCAGCTTGGTACCCAGCGAGCAGTACTTC.

For the CDR3, the DNA is TGCGCCAGCAGCTTGGAGCTGAGGGGCGGCTACACCTTC. Translation: CASSLELRGGYTF. This sequence joins TRBV5-1 and TRBJ1-2, with D tentatively TRBD1 (5 bases). Germline CDR1 reads SGHRS; CDR2 reads YFSETQ. V lost 0 bases and J 8 bases, leaving 11 bases between the germline ends. This CDR3 has 13 residues. Based on the CDR3 plus reference TRBV5-1 and TRBJ1-2, the full variable domain is KAGVTQTPRYLIKTRGQQVTLSCSPISGHRSVSWYQQTPGQGLQFLFEYFSETQRNKGNFPGRFSGRQFSNSRSEMNVSTLELGDSALYLCASSLELRGGYTFGSGTRLTVV.

J is TRBJ1-5 and V is TRBV7-8, with 10 bases that match TRBD1. This CDR3 has 18 amino acids. Per the germline V gene, CDR1 is SGHVS and CDR2 is FQNEAQ. V lost 0 bases, J lost 4 bases, and 9 bases stayed unmatched. CDR3 amino acids: CASSLATGTGDVNQPQHF. CDR3 nucleotides: TGTGCCAGCAGCTTAGCCACCGGGACAGGGGACGTTAATCAGCCCCAGCATTTT.

J is TRBJ2-3 and V is TRBV27, with 9 bases matching TRBD2. The germline gives CDR1 MNHEY, CDR2 SMNVEV (reference sequence). The CDR3 totals 18 residues. After removal of 0 bases from V and 4 bases from J, the junction contained 11 bases not matched to a gene. The CDR3 DNA follows: TGTGCCAGCAGTTTATCCCCGGTGGCGGGAGGGCCTTCAGATACGCAGTATTTT. Protein: CASSLSPVAGGPSDTQYF.

The rearrangement uses TRBV6-1 and TRBJ2-4; TRBD2 matches 9 bases. Losses at the gene ends were 4 bases for V and 5 bases for J; bases not matched to a gene: 9. CDR1 and CDR2 from the germline V gene are MNHNS and SASEGT. This CDR3 has 16 amino acids. Written as DNA, the CDR3 is TGTGCCAGCAGTGCGTTTAGCGGGAGCTCGGAAAACATTCAGTACTTC. This encodes CASSAFSGSSENIQYF.

V and J are TRBV2 and TRBJ2-7; 11 bases fit TRBD2. The CDR3 contains 14 residues. V lost 8 bases to trimming and J lost 3 bases; unmatched junction nucleotides: 6. Germline assignment: CDR1 SNHLY and CDR2 FYNNEI. In DNA form, the CDR3 reads TGTGCCAGCTTGGTAGCGGGAGGGAACTACGAGCAGTACTTC. Amino acids: CASLVAGGNYEQYF.

CDR3: CASSLGWSFSSGANVLTF. The CDR3, as DNA: TGTGCCAGCAGCTTGGGGTGGAGCTTTAGCTCTGGGGCCAACGTCCTGACTTTC. The rearrangement links TRBV7-2 to TRBJ2-6; D not resolved. The germline CDR1 and CDR2 sequences are SGHTA and FQGNSA. With 3 bases removed from V and 0 bases from J, the gap between germline ends came to 15 bases. This CDR3 contains 18 residues.

This clone was seen a single time. The chain couples TRBV7-9 to TRBJ2-3; D perhaps matches TRBD2 (5 bases). The CDR3 is 15 amino acids. Germline V gene lookup returns CDR1 SEHNR and CDR2 FQNEAQ (reference sequence). V gave up 3 bases and J gave up 6 bases, with 16 bases separating them. The CDR3 nucleotides are TGTGCCAGCAGCTTGGTGAAAGGAGCGGAGGATACGCAGTATTTT. This translates into CASSLVKGAEDTQYF.

The chain couples TRBV4-2 to TRBJ2-1; D not certain. Between the trimmed V and J ends, which lost 1 base and 10 bases, there was a span of 8 bases. Germline values: CDR1 LGHNA, CDR2 YNFKEQ. The CDR3 has 12 residues. The CDR3 DNA sequence: TGTGCCAGCAGCCAAGCATCGGCGGAGCAGTTCTTC. This encodes CASSQASAEQFF.

The gene calls are TRBV10-3 and TRBJ1-5; maybe TRBD1 (6 bases). The CDR3 is 14 residues long. Germline lookup yields CDR1 ENHRY and CDR2 SYGVKD. V lost 4 bases to trimming and J lost 4 bases, with 11 bases between them. CDR3 DNA sequence: TGTGCCATCAGTGGGGGACATCCGAATCAGCCCCAGCATTTT. Its protein product is CAISGGHPNQPQHF.

This clone was found once. The CDR3, as DNA: TGCGCCAGCAGCCCCTTCCTCCAGCGAACCTACGAGCAGTACTTC. Amino acids: CASSPFLQRTYEQYF. The chain couples TRBV5-1 to TRBJ2-7; D gene unclear. The CDR3 covers 15 residues. The germline CDR1 and CDR2 sequences are SGHRS and YFSETQ. V gave up 4 bases and J gave up 2 bases, with 16 bases separating them.

V is TRBV2 and J is TRBJ2-2; 11 nucleotides align to TRBD1. V was pared by 4 bases and J by 7 bases, with 2 bases of the junction left unmatched. The CDR3 runs 14 residues. Per the germline V gene, CDR1 is SNHLY and CDR2 is FYNNEI. In DNA form, the CDR3 reads TGTGCCAGCAGTGGGACAGGGGGCGTCGGGGAGCTGTTTTTT. Its protein product is CASSGTGGVGELFF.

V usage is TRBV6-5 and J usage is TRBJ2-7; TRBD1 aligns across 7 bases. This CDR3 is built from 12 residues. Germline loops: CDR1 MNHEY, CDR2 SVGAGI. With 2 bases clipped from V and 9 bases from J, the junction kept 4 bases outside the gene matches. CDR3 nucleotide sequence: TGTGCCAGCAGTTACCCGGGACAGTCGCAGTACTTC. This encodes CASSYPGQSQYF.

This clone was counted a single time. The V call is TRBV6-1, the J call TRBJ2-2, with 13 nucleotides matching TRBD2. V lost 8 bases, J lost 5 bases, and 2 bases stayed unmatched. Per germline, CDR1 MNHNS and CDR2 SASEGT. The CDR3 consists of 14 residues. This chain's CDR3 is CASRLAGGTGELFF. The CDR3 nucleotides read TGTGCCAGCCGACTAGCGGGAGGTACCGGGGAGCTGTTTTTT.

The chain employs TRBV27 and TRBJ2-2; TRBD2 agrees at 7 bases. The germline gives CDR1 MNHEY, CDR2 SMNVEV (reference sequence). The junction had 3 bases not matched to a gene; V was cut back by 3 bases and J by 5 bases. This CDR3 region has 14 residues. The DNA for the CDR3 is TGTGCCAGCAGTTTTACGGGAGGAACCGGGGAGCTGTTTTTT. Protein product: CASSFTGGTGELFF.

V gene TRBV5-1 combines with J gene TRBJ1-3, with unresolved D. CDR1 is SGHRS and CDR2 is YFSETQ in the germline V gene. V was cut by 5 bases and J by 0 bases, with 9 bases left in between. This CDR3 is 14 amino acids long. CDR3: CASSYGSSGNTIYF. In DNA, the CDR3 is TGCGCCAGCAGTTATGGGTCCTCTGGAAACACCATATATTTT.

The chain couples TRBV5-1 to TRBJ2-7; D is tentatively TRBD1 or TRBD2 (7 bases each). Germline loops: CDR1 SGHRS, CDR2 YFSETQ. Between the trimmed V and J ends, which lost 2 bases and 2 bases, there was a span of 11 bases. The CDR3 loop spans 14 amino acids. CDR3 sequence reads: CASSLQGTTYEQYF. The CDR3 DNA sequence: TGCGCCAGCAGCTTACAGGGGACTACCTACGAGCAGTACTTC.

The chain uses TRBV10-2 and TRBJ1-4; no clear D. Germline CDR1 reads WSHSY; CDR2 reads SAAADI. This CDR3 has 17 residues. Trimming took off 0 bases at V and 4 bases at J, with 15 bases between the two ends. This CDR3 reads CASSESGSRGFNEKLFF. The CDR3 bases are TGCGCCAGCAGTGAGTCCGGTAGCCGGGGTTTTAATGAAAAACTGTTTTTT.

The rearrangement uses TRBV11-3 and TRBJ1-2; D might be TRBD1 (6 bases). This CDR3 comprises 16 residues. CDR1 SGHNT and CDR2 YENEEA come from the germline V gene. V lost 5 bases and J 0 bases, leaving 16 bases between the germline ends. The CDR3 DNA follows: TGTGCCAGCAGCCAGAACAGGGTTTCCTCTAACTATGGCTACACCTTC. It translates to CASSQNRVSSNYGYTF.

As concerns this clone: One end of the junction is discordant with germline, which a read error may explain. J is TRBJ2-5 and V is TRBV7-7; D is perhaps TRBD2 (6 bases). The CDR3 sequence is 16 residues long. Germline V gene data show CDR1 as SSHAT and CDR2 as FNYEAQ (reference sequence). The CDR3 DNA follows: TGTGCTAGCAGCTTAGGGAGGTCAGATCAACAAGAGACCCAGTACTTC. This gives the protein CASSLGRSDQQETQYF.

The chain joins TRBV2 to TRBJ1-4, with TRBD1 matching over 7 bases. Germline CDR1 reads SNHLY; CDR2 reads FYNNEI. The CDR3 sequence is 15 residues long. The V gene end was trimmed by 5 bases and the J gene end by 5 bases; junction bases not matched to a gene: 8. The CDR3 coding sequence is TGTGCCAGCAGTCTCGGACAGGCCAGGAATGAAAAACTGTTTTTT. This sequence encodes CASSLGQARNEKLFF.

The chain couples TRBV10-2 to TRBJ2-4; D not certain. The germline V and J ends were trimmed by 7 bases and 5 bases, with 3 bases remaining between them. This CDR3 is built from 10 residues. Looked up from germline, CDR1 is WSHSY and CDR2 is SAAADI. For the CDR3, the DNA is TGCGCCAGCATGGAAAACATTCAGTACTTC. This sequence encodes CASMENIQYF.

Here the CDR3 DNA reads TGCAGCGTTGAGATCGCTCCGGCCGATGGCTACACCTTC. Translating gives CSVEIAPADGYTF. The chain uses TRBV29-1 and TRBJ1-2; the D is unclear. Between the trimmed V and J ends, which lost 3 bases and 6 bases, there was a span of 14 bases. This CDR3 spans 13 amino acids. CDR1 and CDR2 (germline): SQVTM, ANQGSEA. The full variable domain, completed using reference TRBV29-1 and TRBJ1-2, is SAVISQKPSRDICQRGTSLTIQCQVDSQVTMMFWYRQQPGQSLTLIATANQGSEATYESGFVIDKFPISRPNLTFSTLTVSNMSPEDSSIYLCSVEIAPADGYTFGSGTRLTVV.

The rearrangement joins TRBV15 to TRBJ1-5; D gene ambiguous. Trimming pared 0 bases from V and 2 bases from J, leaving 8 bases between. Germline V gives CDR1 LNHNV, CDR2 YYDKDF (reference sequence). This CDR3 region has 15 residues. CDR3 residues: CATSRDGIGNQPQHF. DNA for the CDR3: TGTGCCACCAGCAGAGATGGGATCGGCAATCAGCCCCAGCATTTT. The whole variable domain, remainder taken from reference TRBV15 and TRBJ1-5, is DAMVIQNPRYQVTQFGKPVTLSCSQTLNHNVMYWYQQKSSQAPKLLFHYYDKDFNNEADTPDNFQSRRPNTSFCFLDIRSPGLGDTAMYLCATSRDGIGNQPQHFGDGTRLSIL.

This clone appeared a few times. V gene TRBV4-1 combines with J gene TRBJ2-3; TRBD1 matches at 10 bases. This CDR3 region has 15 residues. J gave up 5 bases and V 5 bases, and 7 bases lay outside the gene matches. Germline lookup yields CDR1 MGHRA and CDR2 YSYEKL. The chain's CDR3 is CASSVGQGERDTQYF. Here the CDR3 DNA reads TGCGCCAGCAGCGTTGGACAGGGGGAACGAGATACGCAGTATTTT.

The chain joins TRBV6-5 to TRBJ2-6, with a tentative D call TRBD1 (6 bases). The CDR3 length is 16 residues. In germline, CDR1 is MNHEY, CDR2 SVGAGI. V shed 0 bases and J shed 0 bases, with 6 bases lying between them. In nucleotides, the CDR3 is TGTGCCAGCAGTTACTCGGGGGCCTCTGGGGCCAACGTCCTGACTTTC. Protein product: CASSYSGASGANVLTF.

V and J are TRBV4-2 and TRBJ2-1, with TRBD2 identical over 10 bases. Germline V gene data show CDR1 as LGHNA and CDR2 as YNFKEQ. This CDR3 spans 19 amino acids. V dropped 4 bases and J dropped 3; count of bases not matched to a gene: 15. CDR3 loop: CASSRGRSIAGGLYNEQFF. CDR3 DNA: TGTGCCAGCAGCCGAGGGCGGTCCATAGCGGGAGGCCTCTACAATGAGCAGTTCTTC.